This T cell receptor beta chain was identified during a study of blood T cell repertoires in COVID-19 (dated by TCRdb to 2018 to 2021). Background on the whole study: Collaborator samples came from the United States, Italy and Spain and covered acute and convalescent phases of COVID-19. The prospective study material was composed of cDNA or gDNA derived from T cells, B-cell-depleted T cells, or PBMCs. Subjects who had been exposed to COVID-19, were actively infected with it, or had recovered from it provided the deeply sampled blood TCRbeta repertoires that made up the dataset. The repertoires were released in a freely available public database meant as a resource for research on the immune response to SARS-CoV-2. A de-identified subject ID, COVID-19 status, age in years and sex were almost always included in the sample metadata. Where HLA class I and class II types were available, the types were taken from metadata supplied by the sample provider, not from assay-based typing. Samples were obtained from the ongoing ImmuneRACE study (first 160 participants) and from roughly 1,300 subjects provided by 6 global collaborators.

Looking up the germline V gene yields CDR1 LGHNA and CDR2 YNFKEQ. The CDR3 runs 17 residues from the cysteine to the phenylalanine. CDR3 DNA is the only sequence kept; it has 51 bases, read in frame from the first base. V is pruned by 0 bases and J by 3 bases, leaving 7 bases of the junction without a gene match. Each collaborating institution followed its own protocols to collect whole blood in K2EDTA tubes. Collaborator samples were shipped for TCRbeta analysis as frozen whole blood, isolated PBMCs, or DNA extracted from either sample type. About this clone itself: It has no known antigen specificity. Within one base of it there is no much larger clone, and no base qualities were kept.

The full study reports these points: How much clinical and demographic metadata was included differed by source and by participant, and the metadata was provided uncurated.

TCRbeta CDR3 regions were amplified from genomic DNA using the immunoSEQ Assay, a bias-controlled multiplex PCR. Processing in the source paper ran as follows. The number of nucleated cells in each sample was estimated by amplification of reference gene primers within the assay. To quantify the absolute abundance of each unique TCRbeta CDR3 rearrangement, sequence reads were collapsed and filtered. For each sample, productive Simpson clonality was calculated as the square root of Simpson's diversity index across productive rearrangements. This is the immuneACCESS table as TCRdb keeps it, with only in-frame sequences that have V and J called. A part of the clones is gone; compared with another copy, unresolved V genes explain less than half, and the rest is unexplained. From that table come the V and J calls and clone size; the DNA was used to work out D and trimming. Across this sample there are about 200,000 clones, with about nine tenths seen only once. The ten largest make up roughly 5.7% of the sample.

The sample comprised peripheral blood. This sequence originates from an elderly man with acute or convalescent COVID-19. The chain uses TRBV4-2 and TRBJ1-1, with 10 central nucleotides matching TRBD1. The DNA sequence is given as TGTGCCAGCAGCCAAGATTACAGGGGGACAGGGGACACTGAAGCTTTCTTT. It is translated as CASSQDYRGTGDTEAFF.